A single sample is the source of the 10 T cell receptor beta chains below, sequenced in a study of blood T cell repertoires in COVID-19. Profiling relied on immunoSEQ multiplex PCR, and the TCRdb table lists in-frame clones only, not all of them. Of approximately 150,000 clones listed, roughly 82% are singletons. Sequencing input: peripheral blood. The receptors shown here come from a woman between 65 and 79 years old with acute or convalescent COVID-19.

This clone was seen a few times. V and J are TRBV6-5 and TRBJ1-3; D uncertain. The ends were cut back, 7 bases at V and 8 bases at J, with 9 bases in the middle. Per the germline V gene, CDR1 is MNHEY and CDR2 is SVGAGI. This CDR3 contains 11 residues. CDR3 DNA sequence: TGTGCCAGCATTACGGGGTACACCATATATTTT. This codes for CASITGYTIYF.

This chain links TRBV29-1 with TRBJ1-2, with a weak D call TRBD1 (6 bases). V dropped 7 bases and J dropped 6 bases, with 18 bases sitting between them. From germline, CDR1 is SQVTM and CDR2 ANQGSEA. This CDR3 region has 13 residues. The DNA of the CDR3 is TGCAGCGGCCGACAGGCCGTTGGGGATGGCTACACCTTC. It specifies CSGRQAVGDGYTF.

This clone was recorded a few times. The rearrangement uses TRBV9 and TRBJ1-6; weak D call: TRBD1 (6 bases). The germline V gene has CDR1 SGDLS and CDR2 YYNGEE. This CDR3 is built from 16 residues. Trimming shortened V by 2 bases and J by 7 bases, and 16 bases separated the two germline ends. This CDR3 is CASSVGTTPANSPLHF. The CDR3 coding sequence is TGTGCCAGCAGCGTGGGGACAACCCCGGCAAATTCACCCCTCCACTTT.

The chain is built from TRBV11-2 and TRBJ2-3; 9 nucleotides match TRBD2. Germline assignment: CDR1 SGHAT and CDR2 FQNNGV. This CDR3 has 14 amino acids. V gave up 3 bases and J gave up 10 bases; unmatched junction bases: 8. DNA of the CDR3: TGTGCCAGCAGCTTTACTAGCGGGCGGAGACCGCAGTATTTT. This sequence encodes CASSFTSGRRPQYF.

This rearrangement joins TRBV7-2 to TRBJ2-5; tentative D call: TRBD2 (5 bases). V lost 2 bases and J lost 3, with 10 bases in between. The CDR3 sequence is 14 residues long. The germline V gene has CDR1 SGHTA and CDR2 FQGNSA. CDR3 amino acids: CASSLQYGEETQYF. The CDR3 DNA is TGTGCCAGCAGCTTACAGTACGGGGAAGAGACCCAGTACTTC.

The chain has TRBV4-1 and TRBJ1-1, with TRBD1 identical over 7 bases. This CDR3 spans 17 amino acids. Germline CDR1 reads MGHRA; CDR2 reads YSYEKL. J gave up 0 bases and V 5 bases, and 12 bases lay outside the gene matches. In DNA form, the CDR3 reads TGCGCCAGCAGCTTCCGGGACAGCGCTTTCATGAACACTGAAGCTTTCTTT. Translating gives CASSFRDSAFMNTEAFF.

The V gene is TRBV20-1, the J gene TRBJ1-1; 7 bases match TRBD1. The CDR3 length is 11 residues. Trimming took 3 bases from V and 10 from J; bases not matched to a gene: 5. Germline-derived CDR1 and CDR2 are DFQATT and SNEGSKA (reference sequence). The CDR3 nucleotides are TGCAGTGCTAGCCCGACAGGGACAGCTTTCTTT. As protein: CSASPTGTAFF.

V gene TRBV19 combines with J gene TRBJ1-1; the match to TRBD1 covers 7 bases. V shed 3 bases and J 10 bases; nucleotides not matched to a gene: 8. CDR1 is LNHDA and CDR2 is SQIVND in the germline V gene (reference sequence). This CDR3 region has 13 residues. In DNA, the CDR3 is TGTGCCAGTAGTATCGACAGGGAAGATCGAGCTTTCTTT. This gives the protein CASSIDREDRAFF. Using reference TRBV19 and TRBJ1-1 for the parts outside the CDR3, the full variable domain is DGGITQSPKYLFRKEGQNVTLSCEQNLNHDAMYWYRQDPGQGLRLIYYSQIVNDFQKGDIAEGYSVSREKKESFPLTVTSAQKNPTAFYLCASSIDREDRAFFGQGTRLTVV.

This chain connects TRBV5-4 to TRBJ1-1; D call uncertain. The CDR3 is 15 amino acids. Germline CDR1 SGHNT, CDR2 YYREEE (reference sequence). Deletions cut 4 bases from V and 0 bases from J, with 13 bases between. CDR3 nucleotide sequence: TGTGCCAGCAGCGCCAAGTTGGGAGTGAACACTGAAGCTTTCTTT. Translation: CASSAKLGVNTEAFF.

This clone was seen once. The genes are TRBV15 and TRBJ1-1, with D possibly being TRBD1 (6 bases). The germline gives CDR1 LNHNV, CDR2 YYDKDF (reference sequence). The length of the CDR3 is 15 residues. Trimming pared 0 bases from V and 4 bases from J, leaving 12 bases between. The CDR3 DNA reads as TGTGCCACCAGCAGAGACCCCGACAGGAGCACTGAAGCTTTCTTT. Translation: CATSRDPDRSTEAFF.